This is a list of T cell receptor beta chains from one sample in a study of vaccination effects on CD4 cells after COVID-19. Libraries were prepared by immunoSEQ multiplex PCR; TCRdb keeps only in-frame clonotypes and omits some of them. The data show approximately 87,000 clones, about 70% seen once. These TCRs' antigens remain unknown. Sample: CD4+ T cells from PBMCs cultured with HCoV-229E spike peptides, taken before COVID-19 vaccination. The receptors shown here come from a human donor who received a COVID-19 vaccine. Both conserved end residues are part of each CDR3. A D gene is named only where the DNA matches it firmly. The size of a clone is reported for some rows only, either as once, few or many, or as a class for expanded clones.

clone_size,d_call,j_call,v_call,cdr3_aa,cdr3_nt
few,.,TRBJ1-2,TRBV2,CASTRTPYGYTF,TGTGCCAGCACCCGAACGCCCTATGGCTACACCTTC
.,.,TRBJ1-1,TRBV6-1,CASSASPGRWVTEAFF,TGTGCCAGCAGTGCAAGTCCTGGCCGCTGGGTCACTGAAGCTTTCTTT
.,.,TRBJ1-4,TRBV10-3,CAISQGSNEKLFF,TGTGCCATTTCACAGGGCTCTAATGAAAAACTGTTTTTT
.,.,TRBJ1-5,TRBV12-3/TRBV12-4,CASSLGDQPQHF,TGTGCCAGCAGTTTAGGGGATCAGCCCCAGCATTTT
.,TRBD1,TRBJ2-5,TRBV10-3,CATGQGFETQYF,TGTGCCACCGGACAGGGGTTCGAGACCCAGTACTTC
.,.,TRBJ2-6,TRBV7-2,CASSPDRWANVLTF,TGTGCCAGCAGCCCCGATAGGTGGGCCAACGTCCTGACTTTC
few,TRBD1,TRBJ2-1,TRBV24-1,CATSDPGTVWNEQFF,TGTGCCACCAGTGACCCCGGGACAGTCTGGAATGAGCAGTTCTTC
.,.,TRBJ1-4,TRBV12-3/TRBV12-4,CASTRRPVEKLFF,TGTGCCAGCACCCGGCGGCCTGTTGAAAAACTGTTTTTT
.,.,TRBJ1-1,TRBV10-2,CASSATGPEAFF,TGCGCCAGCAGTGCGACAGGTCCTGAAGCTTTCTTT
.,.,TRBJ2-5,TRBV7-6,CASTGGAKQETQYF,TGTGCCAGCACAGGAGGGGCCAAGCAAGAGACCCAGTACTTC
.,.,TRBJ1-2,TRBV10-2,CASSARGGYGYTF,TGCGCCAGCAGTGCCCGGGGGGGATATGGCTACACCTTC
.,TRBD1,TRBJ2-2,TRBV5-1,CASSYRTGDTGELFF,TGCGCCAGCAGCTATCGGACAGGGGACACCGGGGAGCTGTTTTTT
.,TRBD1,TRBJ1-3,TRBV3-1/TRBV3-2,CASSQPHRGINSGNTIYF,TGTGCCAGCAGCCAACCCCACAGGGGAATCAACTCTGGAAACACCATATATTTT
.,.,TRBJ1-3,TRBV2,CASSEWRSGNTIYF,TGTGCCAGCAGTGAATGGCGCTCTGGAAACACCATATATTTT
.,.,TRBJ1-1,TRBV7-9,CASGGRGGTEAFF,TGTGCCAGCGGGGGCCGCGGGGGCACTGAAGCTTTCTTT
.,TRBD1,TRBJ1-3,TRBV5-8,CASSLATGGSGNTIYF,TGTGCCAGCAGCTTGGCGACAGGGGGCTCTGGAAACACCATATATTTT
.,.,TRBJ1-1,TRBV7-2,CATNRGGNTEAFF,TGTGCCACCAATAGGGGCGGTAACACTGAAGCTTTCTTT
.,TRBD2,TRBJ2-2,TRBV28,CASSILAGGNTGELFF,TGTGCCAGCAGTATCCTAGCGGGGGGGAACACCGGGGAGCTGTTTTTT
.,.,TRBJ2-5,TRBV11-3,CASSLAFGRLKGVGETQYF,TGTGCCAGCAGCTTAGCCTTCGGCAGGCTTAAAGGGGTAGGAGAGACCCAGTACTTC
.,TRBD2,TRBJ2-1,TRBV9,CASSVASGGHEQFF,TGTGCCAGCAGCGTAGCCAGCGGGGGGCATGAGCAGTTCTTC
.,.,TRBJ1-6,TRBV27,CASSLIQGNSPLHF,TGTGCCAGCAGTTTAATCCAGGGAAACTCACCCCTCCACTTT
.,TRBD1,TRBJ1-4,TRBV9,CASSATGGNEKLFF,TGTGCCAGCAGCGCGACAGGGGGAAATGAAAAACTGTTTTTT
.,.,TRBJ1-4,TRBV7-8,CASSRQGGISEKLFF,TGTGCCAGCAGCCGTCAAGGTGGGATTTCTGAAAAACTGTTTTTT
.,.,TRBJ2-1,TRBV24-1,CATSETHTEQFF,TGTGCCACCAGTGAAACCCACACTGAGCAGTTCTTC
.,.,TRBJ1-2,TRBV2,CASSVFEGGSYGYTF,TGTGCCAGCAGTGTCTTCGAGGGCGGGAGCTATGGCTACACCTTC
.,TRBD2,TRBJ2-1,TRBV6-2/TRBV6-3,CASSLVGSGYNEQFF,TGTGCCAGCAGCCTTGTGGGTAGCGGGTACAATGAGCAGTTCTTC
.,.,TRBJ2-1,TRBV5-6,CASSLVGASYNEQFF,TGTGCCAGCAGCTTGGTAGGGGCTTCCTACAATGAGCAGTTCTTC
.,.,TRBJ2-3,TRBV7-8,CASSSGVTQYF,TGTGCCAGCAGCTCCGGGGTTACGCAGTATTTT
.,.,TRBJ1-4,TRBV28,CASSLRVGREKLFF,TGTGCCAGCAGTTTACGAGTGGGAAGGGAAAAACTGTTTTTT
.,.,TRBJ1-4,TRBV30,CAWSPGGTGEKLFF,TGTGCCTGGTCGCCCGGAGGGACGGGCGAAAAACTGTTTTTT
.,.,TRBJ2-4,TRBV7-9,CASRPREEDKNIQYF,TGTGCCAGCAGACCCCGTGAAGAGGACAAAAACATTCAGTACTTC
few,.,TRBJ1-5,TRBV9,CASSGVNSNQPQHF,TGTGCCAGCAGCGGGGTGAATAGCAATCAGCCCCAGCATTTT
once,TRBD1,TRBJ1-2,TRBV15,CATSRDWGQSYGYTF,TGTGCCACCAGCAGAGATTGGGGACAGAGCTATGGCTACACCTTC
.,TRBD1,TRBJ1-1,TRBV6-5,CASSRQGEAFF,TGTGCCAGCAGTAGACAGGGAGAAGCTTTCTTT
.,.,TRBJ1-5,TRBV5-1,CASSFLPGDQPQHF,TGCGCCAGCAGCTTCTTACCCGGGGATCAGCCCCAGCATTTT
.,TRBD2,TRBJ2-4,TRBV7-2,CASSLASGGVAKNIQYF,TGTGCCAGCAGCTTGGCTAGCGGGGGGGTGGCCAAAAACATTCAGTACTTC
.,.,TRBJ2-3,TRBV4-3,CASSQQDSTDTQYF,TGCGCCAGCAGCCAACAAGACAGCACAGATACGCAGTATTTT
.,TRBD1,TRBJ1-2,TRBV19,CASRSDRGRYGYTF,TGTGCCAGTAGATCGGACAGGGGGAGGTATGGCTACACCTTC
.,.,TRBJ2-3,TRBV5-1,CASRAADTQYF,TGCGCCAGCAGAGCCGCGGATACGCAGTATTTT
few,.,TRBJ1-1,TRBV29-1,CSVEGSWGAVTEAFF,TGCAGCGTTGAAGGGAGTTGGGGGGCCGTCACTGAAGCTTTCTTT
.,.,TRBJ2-5,TRBV6-5,CASSTSRETQYF,TGTGCCAGCAGTACTTCCCGAGAGACCCAGTACTTC
.,.,TRBJ2-2,TRBV5-1,CASSSSGNTGELFF,TGCGCCAGCAGCTCCTCCGGGAACACCGGGGAGCTGTTTTTT
.,.,TRBJ2-5,TRBV3-1/TRBV3-2,CASSPRPKETQYF,TGTGCCAGCAGCCCCCGACCCAAAGAGACCCAGTACTTC
.,TRBD2,TRBJ2-3,TRBV10-3,CAISGVAGASTDTQYF,TGTGCCATCAGTGGAGTAGCGGGGGCAAGCACAGATACGCAGTATTTT
few,.,TRBJ2-2,TRBV19,CASSGLAANTGELFF,TGTGCCAGTAGTGGATTAGCGGCGAACACCGGGGAGCTGTTTTTT
.,.,TRBJ1-4,TRBV19,CASSSAGRDEKLFF,TGTGCCAGTAGTTCCGCAGGGCGGGATGAAAAACTGTTTTTT
few,TRBD1,TRBJ2-1,TRBV18,CASSPSTGGYNEQFF,TGTGCCAGCTCACCAAGCACAGGGGGCTACAATGAGCAGTTCTTC
.,.,TRBJ1-5,TRBV24-1,CATSSSYLDQPQHF,TGTGCCACCAGTTCTTCATACTTGGATCAGCCCCAGCATTTT
.,.,TRBJ1-5,TRBV29-1,CSAAGGSGSNQPQHF,TGCAGCGCCGCCGGGGGGTCAGGGAGCAATCAGCCCCAGCATTTT
.,.,TRBJ1-1,TRBV3-1/TRBV3-2,CASSQDHNTEAFF,TGTGCCAGCAGCCAAGATCACAACACTGAAGCTTTCTTT
.,.,TRBJ1-1,TRBV27,CASSSYPQGNTEAFF,TGTGCCAGCAGTTCATACCCCCAGGGGAACACTGAAGCTTTCTTT
.,.,TRBJ2-5,TRBV4-3,CASSQGRVVETQYF,TGCGCCAGCAGCCAAGGCAGGGTCGTAGAGACCCAGTACTTC
.,.,TRBJ1-2,TRBV19,CASSMGQVNYGYTF,TGTGCCAGTAGTATGGGACAAGTAAACTATGGCTACACCTTC
.,.,TRBJ2-1,TRBV4-1,CASSQVSGNSNEQFF,TGCGCCAGCAGCCAAGTGTCAGGGAATAGCAATGAGCAGTTCTTC
few,.,TRBJ1-1,TRBV12-3/TRBV12-4,CASTFAGTEAFF,TGTGCCAGCACCTTCGCCGGGACTGAAGCTTTCTTT